This TCR beta chain is from a study of CD8 T cells in ankylosing spondylitis. This clonotype was counted ten times or more. The germline V and J ends were trimmed by 6 bases and 4 bases, with 16 bases remaining between them. The CDR3 is made up of 15 amino acids. Germline-derived CDR1 and CDR2 are MNHNS and SASEGT. Each TCR beta library was made by quantitative 5'-RACE that incorporated molecular barcodes. A single record per CDR3 protein comes from TCRdb applying MiXCR to the 5' RACE reads. The table lists a few hundred thousand distinct CDR3 sequences, over 9.5% of them singletons. This clonotype was obtained from a male donor with ankylosing spondylitis or in good health (not recorded which). The specimen sequenced was blood, either unsorted or a sorted T cell fraction (not recorded which). The V gene is TRBV6-1, the J gene TRBJ2-1; TRBD1 is a possible D gene (6 bases). CDR3 in DNA: TGTGCCAGCAGCTCGCTGGGGGCGAATTACAATGAGCAGTTCTTC. Translation gives CASSSLGANYNEQFF.